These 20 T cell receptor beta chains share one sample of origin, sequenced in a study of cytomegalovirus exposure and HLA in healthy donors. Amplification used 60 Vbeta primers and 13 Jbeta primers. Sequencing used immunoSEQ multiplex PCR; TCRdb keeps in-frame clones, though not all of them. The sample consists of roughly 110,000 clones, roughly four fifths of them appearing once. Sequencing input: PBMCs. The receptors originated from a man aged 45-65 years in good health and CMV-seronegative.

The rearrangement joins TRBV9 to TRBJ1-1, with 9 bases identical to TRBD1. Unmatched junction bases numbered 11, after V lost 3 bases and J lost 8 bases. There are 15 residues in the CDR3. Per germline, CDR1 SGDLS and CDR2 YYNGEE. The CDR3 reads CASSARGTGRAEAFF. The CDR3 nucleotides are TGTGCCAGCAGCGCGAGGGGGACAGGGAGGGCGGAAGCTTTCTTT.

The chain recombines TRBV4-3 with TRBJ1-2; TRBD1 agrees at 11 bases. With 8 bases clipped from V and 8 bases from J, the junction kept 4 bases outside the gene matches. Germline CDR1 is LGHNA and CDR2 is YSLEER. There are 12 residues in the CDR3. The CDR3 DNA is TGCGCCAGCGGGGACAGGGGGTACGGCTACACCTTC. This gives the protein CASGDRGYGYTF.

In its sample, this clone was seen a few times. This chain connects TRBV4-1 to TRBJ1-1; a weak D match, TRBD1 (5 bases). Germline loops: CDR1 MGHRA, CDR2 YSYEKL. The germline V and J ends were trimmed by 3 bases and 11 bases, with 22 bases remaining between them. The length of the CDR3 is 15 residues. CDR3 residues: CASSHPRARVGFAFF. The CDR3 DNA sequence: TGCGCCAGCAGCCACCCAAGGGCCAGGGTTGGTTTTGCTTTCTTT.

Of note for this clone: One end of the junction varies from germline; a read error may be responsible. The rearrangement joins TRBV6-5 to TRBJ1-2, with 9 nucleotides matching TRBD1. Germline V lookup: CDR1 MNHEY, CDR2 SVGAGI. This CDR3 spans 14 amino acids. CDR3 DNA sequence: TGTGCCGGCAGATCCGGGACAGGGATTAATGGCTACACCTTC. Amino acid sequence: CAGRSGTGINGYTF.

The CDR3 nucleotides are TGCGCCAGCAGCTTGGAGACTCGGGACACGACCACGCAGTATTTT. Translation: CASSLETRDTTTQYF. This rearrangement joins TRBV5-1 to TRBJ2-3; tentatively, D is TRBD1 (6 bases). Germline loops: CDR1 SGHRS, CDR2 YFSETQ. The germline V and J ends were trimmed by 0 bases and 9 bases, with 17 bases remaining between them. This CDR3 is 15 amino acids long.

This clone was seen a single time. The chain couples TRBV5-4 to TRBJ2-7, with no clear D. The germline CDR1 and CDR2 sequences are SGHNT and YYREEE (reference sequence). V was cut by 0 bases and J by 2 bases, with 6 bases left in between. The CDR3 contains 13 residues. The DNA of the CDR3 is TGTGCCAGCAGCTTGGCAGGAACCTACGAGCAGTACTTC. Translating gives CASSLAGTYEQYF.

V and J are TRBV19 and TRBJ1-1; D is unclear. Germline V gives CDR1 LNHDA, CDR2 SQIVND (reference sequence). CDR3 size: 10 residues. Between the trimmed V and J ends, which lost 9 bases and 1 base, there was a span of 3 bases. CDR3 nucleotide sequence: TGTGCCAGCGGGAACACTGAAGCTTTCTTT. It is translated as CASGNTEAFF.

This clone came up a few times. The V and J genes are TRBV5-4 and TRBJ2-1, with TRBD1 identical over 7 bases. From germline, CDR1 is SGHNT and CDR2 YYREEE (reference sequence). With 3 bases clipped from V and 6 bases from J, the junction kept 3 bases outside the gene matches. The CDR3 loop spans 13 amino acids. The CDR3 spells CASSWGTVNEQFF. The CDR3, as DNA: TGTGCCAGCAGCTGGGGGACAGTCAATGAGCAGTTCTTC.

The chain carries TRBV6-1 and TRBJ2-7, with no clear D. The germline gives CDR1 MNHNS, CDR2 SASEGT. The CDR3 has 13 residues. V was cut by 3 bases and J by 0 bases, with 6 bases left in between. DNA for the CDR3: TGTGCCAGCAGTGAGGCAGACTCCTACGAGCAGTACTTC. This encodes CASSEADSYEQYF.

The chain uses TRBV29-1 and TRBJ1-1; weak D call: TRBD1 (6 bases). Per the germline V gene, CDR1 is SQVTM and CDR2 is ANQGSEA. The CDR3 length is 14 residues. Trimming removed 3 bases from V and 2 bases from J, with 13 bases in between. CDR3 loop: CSVDRGKSNTEAFF. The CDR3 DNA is TGCAGCGTTGACAGGGGTAAGAGTAACACTGAAGCTTTCTTT.

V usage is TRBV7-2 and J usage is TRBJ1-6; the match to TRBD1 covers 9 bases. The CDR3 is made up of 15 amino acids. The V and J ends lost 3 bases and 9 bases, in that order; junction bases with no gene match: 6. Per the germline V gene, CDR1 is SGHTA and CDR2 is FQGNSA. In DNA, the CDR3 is TGTGCCAGCAGCTTCAAAAACAGGGGGCGTTCACCCCTCCACTTT. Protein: CASSFKNRGRSPLHF.

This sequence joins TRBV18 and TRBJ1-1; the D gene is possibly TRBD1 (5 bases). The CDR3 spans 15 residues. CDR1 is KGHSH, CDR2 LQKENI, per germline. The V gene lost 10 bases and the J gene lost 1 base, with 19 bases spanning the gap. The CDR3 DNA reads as TGTGCCACCACAAAAGGGGTAACAGCGAACACTGAAGCTTTCTTT. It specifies CATTKGVTANTEAFF.

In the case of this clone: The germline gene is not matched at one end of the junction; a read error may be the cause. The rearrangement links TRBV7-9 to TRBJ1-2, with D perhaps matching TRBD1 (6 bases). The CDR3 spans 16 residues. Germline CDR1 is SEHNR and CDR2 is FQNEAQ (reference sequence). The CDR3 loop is CSSSRAEAQGVYGYTF. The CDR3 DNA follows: TGTTCCAGCAGCCGCGCCGAGGCACAGGGAGTTTATGGCTACACCTTC.

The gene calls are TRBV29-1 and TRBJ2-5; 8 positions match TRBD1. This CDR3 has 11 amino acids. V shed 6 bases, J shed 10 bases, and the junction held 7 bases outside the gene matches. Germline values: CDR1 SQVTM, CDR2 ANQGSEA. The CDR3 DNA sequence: TGCAGCGTACGTCAGGGGGCGAACCAGTACTTC. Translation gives CSVRQGANQYF.

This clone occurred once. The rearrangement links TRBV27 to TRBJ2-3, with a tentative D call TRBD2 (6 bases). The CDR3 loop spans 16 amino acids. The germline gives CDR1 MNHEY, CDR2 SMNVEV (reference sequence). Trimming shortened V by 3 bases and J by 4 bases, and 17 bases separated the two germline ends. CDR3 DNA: TGTGCCAGCAGTTTGGAAGGGCGGGGTTACTCAGATACGCAGTATTTT. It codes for CASSLEGRGYSDTQYF.

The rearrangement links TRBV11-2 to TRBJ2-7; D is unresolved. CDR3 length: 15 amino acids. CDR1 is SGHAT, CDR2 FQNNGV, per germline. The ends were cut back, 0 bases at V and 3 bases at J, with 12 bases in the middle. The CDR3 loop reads CASSLDFDLGYEQYF. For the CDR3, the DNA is TGTGCCAGCAGCTTAGATTTCGACTTAGGCTACGAGCAGTACTTC.

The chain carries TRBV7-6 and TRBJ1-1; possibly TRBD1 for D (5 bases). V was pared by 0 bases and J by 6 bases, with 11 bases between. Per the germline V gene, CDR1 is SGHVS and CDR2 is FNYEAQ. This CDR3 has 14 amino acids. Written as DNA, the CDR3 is TGTGCCAGCAGCTTAGCTTCGGGGGTTTCTGAAGCTTTCTTT. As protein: CASSLASGVSEAFF. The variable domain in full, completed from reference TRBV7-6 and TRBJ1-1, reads GAGVSQSPRYKVTKRGQDVALRCDPISGHVSLYWYRQALGQGPEFLTYFNYEAQQDKSGLPNDRFSAERPEGSISTLTIQRTEQRDSAMYRCASSLASGVSEAFFGQGTRLTVV.

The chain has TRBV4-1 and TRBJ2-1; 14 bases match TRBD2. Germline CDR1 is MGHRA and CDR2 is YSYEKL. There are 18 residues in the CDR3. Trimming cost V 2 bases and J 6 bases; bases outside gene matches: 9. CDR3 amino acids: CASSQRLAGGHERNEQFF. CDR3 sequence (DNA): TGCGCCAGCAGCCAAAGACTAGCGGGGGGGCACGAACGCAATGAGCAGTTCTTC.

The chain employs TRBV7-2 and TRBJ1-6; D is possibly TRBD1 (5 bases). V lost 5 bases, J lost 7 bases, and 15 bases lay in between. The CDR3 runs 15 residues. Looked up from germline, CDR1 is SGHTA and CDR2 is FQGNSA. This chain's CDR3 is CASSAPPGVNSPLHF. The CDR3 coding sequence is TGTGCCAGCAGCGCCCCGCCGGGGGTGAATTCACCCCTCCACTTT.

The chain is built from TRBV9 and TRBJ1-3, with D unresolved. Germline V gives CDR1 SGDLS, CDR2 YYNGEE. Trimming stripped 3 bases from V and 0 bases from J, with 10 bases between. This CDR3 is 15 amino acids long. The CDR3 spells CASSGTIGSGNTIYF. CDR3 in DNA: TGTGCCAGCAGCGGAACTATAGGCTCTGGAAACACCATATATTTT.